The sequence of this TCR beta chain was determined in a study of spatial heterogeneity in lung cancer. At the level of the study: Sequenced were any available follow-up PBMC samples, which had been obtained a median of around two years after resection. Study-level points and caveats: Compared with follow-up, resection was when ubiquitous expanded tumor TCRs appeared in blood more.

Every individual TCR cDNA molecule carried its own unique molecular identifier, which allowed correction of PCR and sequencing errors. TCRdb passed the 5' RACE reads through MiXCR, listing each CDR3 protein once. The profile shows 7,500 to 10,000 distinct CDR3 sequences, 20% to 25% of them singletons. Time point in this sample: blood at routine non-recurrence follow-up after resection. Frozen PBMC, nontumor lung or tumor provided whole RNA, which was sequenced unsorted. In regard to this clonotype: Its antigen is unidentified.

Specimen: PBMCs, collected at follow-up. The TCR was taken from a female donor with early-stage non-small cell lung cancer.

CDR3 protein: CASSLARTNTGELFF. As DNA, the CDR3 is TGTGCCAGCAGCTTAGCCAGGACCAACACCGGGGAGCTGTTTTTT. This sequence joins TRBV7-2 and TRBJ2-2; no clear D. CDR3 length: 15 amino acids. Germline assignment: CDR1 SGHTA and CDR2 FQGNSA. The V and J ends lost 0 bases and 2 bases respectively, with 7 bases between them.